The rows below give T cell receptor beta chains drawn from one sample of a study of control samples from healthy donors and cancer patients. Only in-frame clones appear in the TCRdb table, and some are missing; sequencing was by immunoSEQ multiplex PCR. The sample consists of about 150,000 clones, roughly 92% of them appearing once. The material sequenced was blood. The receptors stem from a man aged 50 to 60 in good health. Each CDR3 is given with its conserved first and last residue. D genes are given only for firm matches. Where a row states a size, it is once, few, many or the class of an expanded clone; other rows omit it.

CDR3aa: CAAGRDYGYTF; CDR3nt: TGTGCCGCTGGGAGGGACTATGGCTACACCTTC; j_gene: TRBJ1-2; d_gene: -; v_gene: TRBV27; len: 11; abundance: once
CDR3aa: CASSAPQGSYEQYF; CDR3nt: TGTGCCAGCAGTGCCCCGCAGGGCTCCTACGAGCAGTACTTC; j_gene: TRBJ2-7; d_gene: -; v_gene: TRBV28; len: 14; abundance: -
CDR3aa: CASSQHKNTGELFF; CDR3nt: TGTGCCAGCAGCCAACACAAGAACACCGGGGAGCTGTTTTTT; j_gene: TRBJ2-2; d_gene: -; v_gene: TRBV14; len: 14; abundance: -
CDR3aa: CASSSTGEQYF; CDR3nt: TGTGCCAGCAGTTCTACCGGCGAGCAGTACTTC; j_gene: TRBJ2-7; d_gene: -; v_gene: TRBV27; len: 11; abundance: -
CDR3aa: CASSLATGIWADTQYF; CDR3nt: TGCGCCAGCAGCTTGGCGACTGGGATTTGGGCAGATACGCAGTATTTT; j_gene: TRBJ2-3; d_gene: -; v_gene: TRBV5-1; len: 16; abundance: -
CDR3aa: CASSIIGLAGKETQYF; CDR3nt: TGTGCCAGTAGTATAATAGGACTAGCGGGTAAAGAGACCCAGTACTTC; j_gene: TRBJ2-5; d_gene: TRBD2; v_gene: TRBV19; len: 16; abundance: -
CDR3aa: CASSLGLAGNQETQYF; CDR3nt: TGCGCCAGCAGCTTGGGTCTAGCGGGGAACCAAGAGACCCAGTACTTC; j_gene: TRBJ2-5; d_gene: TRBD2; v_gene: TRBV5-1; len: 16; abundance: -
CDR3aa: CASAWEGPYTEAFF; CDR3nt: TGTGCTAGTGCCTGGGAGGGACCTTACACTGAAGCTTTCTTT; j_gene: TRBJ1-1; d_gene: -; v_gene: TRBV12-5; len: 14; abundance: -
CDR3aa: CASSPLVGAKRDGYTF; CDR3nt: TGTGCCAGCTCACCATTAGTAGGGGCCAAGAGGGATGGCTACACCTTC; j_gene: TRBJ1-2; d_gene: -; v_gene: TRBV18; len: 16; abundance: -
CDR3aa: CASSSGTAKETQYF; CDR3nt: TGTGCCAGCAGTTCGGGGACAGCTAAAGAGACCCAGTACTTC; j_gene: TRBJ2-5; d_gene: TRBD1; v_gene: TRBV28; len: 14; abundance: -
CDR3aa: CATSATGTSGHSTDTQYF; CDR3nt: TGTGCCACCAGTGCCACCGGGACTAGCGGGCATAGCACAGATACGCAGTATTTT; j_gene: TRBJ2-3; d_gene: TRBD2; v_gene: TRBV24-1; len: 18; abundance: -
CDR3aa: CASSLGSGNQPQHF; CDR3nt: TGTGCCAGCAGCTTAGGTTCCGGAAATCAGCCCCAGCATTTT; j_gene: TRBJ1-5; d_gene: -; v_gene: TRBV11-2; len: 14; abundance: once
CDR3aa: CASSPPGQGSVGELFF; CDR3nt: TGTGCCAGCAGCCCACCGGGACAGGGAAGTGTTGGCGAGCTGTTTTTT; j_gene: TRBJ2-2; d_gene: TRBD1; v_gene: TRBV3-1/TRBV3-2; len: 16; abundance: -
CDR3aa: CSEDRVTEAFF; CDR3nt: TGCAGTGAGGACAGGGTCACTGAAGCTTTCTTT; j_gene: TRBJ1-1; d_gene: TRBD1; v_gene: TRBV20-1; len: 11; abundance: -
CDR3aa: CASSFTSGSREQFF; CDR3nt: TGTGCCAGCAGCTTTACTAGCGGGAGCCGTGAGCAGTTCTTC; j_gene: TRBJ2-1; d_gene: TRBD2; v_gene: TRBV11-2; len: 14; abundance: -
CDR3aa: CASSQISQGYTF; CDR3nt: TGTGCCAGCAGCCAGATTTCTCAGGGCTACACCTTC; j_gene: TRBJ1-2; d_gene: -; v_gene: TRBV14; len: 12; abundance: -
CDR3aa: CATMGSDGNQPQHF; CDR3nt: TGTGCCACCATGGGCTCGGATGGCAATCAGCCCCAGCATTTT; j_gene: TRBJ1-5; d_gene: -; v_gene: TRBV24-1; len: 14; abundance: -
CDR3aa: CASSRDSPTGEKLFF; CDR3nt: TGCGCCAGCAGCCGAGACAGTCCAACGGGTGAAAAACTGTTTTTT; j_gene: TRBJ1-4; d_gene: -; v_gene: TRBV5-1; len: 15; abundance: -
CDR3aa: CASSLRSGTGNNQPQHF; CDR3nt: TGTGCCAGCAGCTTGAGGTCCGGGACAGGTAACAATCAGCCCCAGCATTTT; j_gene: TRBJ1-5; d_gene: TRBD1; v_gene: TRBV5-8; len: 17; abundance: -
CDR3aa: CSVRTISGIYGYTF; CDR3nt: TGCAGCGTTAGGACGATTTCGGGTATCTATGGCTACACCTTC; j_gene: TRBJ1-2; d_gene: -; v_gene: TRBV29-1; len: 14; abundance: -
CDR3aa: CASSLRWRSTDTQYF; CDR3nt: TGTGCCAGCAGTTTAAGATGGCGGAGCACAGATACGCAGTATTTT; j_gene: TRBJ2-3; d_gene: -; v_gene: TRBV27; len: 15; abundance: -
CDR3aa: CASSELLEQFF; CDR3nt: TGCGCCAGCAGTGAGTTACTCGAGCAGTTCTTC; j_gene: TRBJ2-1; d_gene: -; v_gene: TRBV10-2; len: 11; abundance: once
CDR3aa: CASSPDDKAFF; CDR3nt: TGTGCCAGCTCACCCGACGACAAAGCTTTCTTT; j_gene: TRBJ1-1; d_gene: -; v_gene: TRBV18; len: 11; abundance: -
CDR3aa: CASSVVGGGDTDTQYF; CDR3nt: TGTGCCAGCAGCGTAGTGGGAGGTGGAGACACAGATACGCAGTATTTT; j_gene: TRBJ2-3; d_gene: -; v_gene: TRBV9; len: 16; abundance: -
CDR3aa: CASSQIGTGRDEQYF; CDR3nt: TGCGCCAGCAGCCAAATTGGGACAGGGAGAGACGAGCAGTACTTC; j_gene: TRBJ2-7; d_gene: TRBD1; v_gene: TRBV4-1; len: 15; abundance: -
CDR3aa: CASSSPGGSGIHEQYF; CDR3nt: TGTGCCAGCAGCTCTCCCGGTGGTAGCGGGATCCACGAGCAGTACTTC; j_gene: TRBJ2-7; d_gene: TRBD2; v_gene: TRBV28; len: 16; abundance: -
CDR3aa: CASILQAISNQPQHF; CDR3nt: TGTGCCAGCATTTTACAGGCAATTAGCAATCAGCCCCAGCATTTT; j_gene: TRBJ1-5; d_gene: -; v_gene: TRBV28; len: 15; abundance: -
CDR3aa: CASSFIQGYGYTF; CDR3nt: TGTGCCAGCAGTTTTATACAGGGCTATGGCTACACCTTC; j_gene: TRBJ1-2; d_gene: -; v_gene: TRBV28; len: 13; abundance: once
CDR3aa: CSVEALGDTEAFF; CDR3nt: TGCAGCGTTGAGGCCCTGGGGGACACTGAAGCTTTCTTT; j_gene: TRBJ1-1; d_gene: -; v_gene: TRBV29-1; len: 13; abundance: -
CDR3aa: CASSLVSASYSGNTIYF; CDR3nt: TGTGCCAGCAGCTTGGTTTCAGCCTCTTACTCTGGAAACACCATATATTTT; j_gene: TRBJ1-3; d_gene: -; v_gene: TRBV5-6; len: 17; abundance: -
CDR3aa: CASRNRGPVDTQYF; CDR3nt: TGTGCCAGCAGGAACCGGGGCCCCGTGGATACGCAGTATTTT; j_gene: TRBJ2-3; d_gene: -; v_gene: TRBV7-9; len: 14; abundance: once
CDR3aa: CASSLSGVLNTEAFF; CDR3nt: TGCGCCAGCAGCTTGTCCGGGGTTCTGAACACTGAAGCTTTCTTT; j_gene: TRBJ1-1; d_gene: -; v_gene: TRBV5-1; len: 15; abundance: -
CDR3aa: CASSLRLGLQETQYF; CDR3nt: TGTGCCAGCAGTTTACGACTAGGCCTACAAGAGACCCAGTACTTC; j_gene: TRBJ2-5; d_gene: -; v_gene: TRBV28; len: 15; abundance: -
CDR3aa: CASSLGEGSTWLGEQYF; CDR3nt: TGTGCCAGCAGCTTGGGCGAGGGGTCCACCTGGTTGGGCGAGCAGTACTTC; j_gene: TRBJ2-7; d_gene: -; v_gene: TRBV5-6; len: 17; abundance: -
CDR3aa: CASSDGTGGPYEQYF; CDR3nt: TGTGCCAGCAGTGACGGAACAGGGGGTCCCTACGAGCAGTACTTC; j_gene: TRBJ2-7; d_gene: TRBD1; v_gene: TRBV6-1; len: 15; abundance: -
CDR3aa: CASSPGGGTNEKLFF; CDR3nt: TGTGCCAGCAGCCCGGGAGGGGGAACTAATGAAAAACTGTTTTTT; j_gene: TRBJ1-4; d_gene: -; v_gene: TRBV5-6; len: 15; abundance: -
CDR3aa: CASSHNRGPGANTGELFF; CDR3nt: TGTGCCAGCAGCCACAACAGGGGGCCGGGGGCGAACACCGGGGAGCTGTTTTTT; j_gene: TRBJ2-2; d_gene: TRBD1; v_gene: TRBV7-3; len: 18; abundance: -
CDR3aa: CAISVGFMGETQYF; CDR3nt: TGTGCCATCAGTGTGGGGTTTATGGGAGAGACCCAGTACTTC; j_gene: TRBJ2-5; d_gene: -; v_gene: TRBV10-3; len: 14; abundance: -
CDR3aa: CASSQGDIVEEKLFF; CDR3nt: TGTGCCAGCAGCCAAGGGGACATTGTGGAGGAAAAACTGTTTTTT; j_gene: TRBJ1-4; d_gene: -; v_gene: TRBV3-1/TRBV3-2; len: 15; abundance: -
CDR3aa: CATSDSRGPGEKLFF; CDR3nt: TGTGCCACCAGTGATTCTAGGGGGCCCGGCGAAAAACTGTTTTTT; j_gene: TRBJ1-4; d_gene: TRBD1; v_gene: TRBV24-1; len: 15; abundance: -
CDR3aa: CASTGQGVGEQFF; CDR3nt: TGTGCCAGCACCGGCCAGGGGGTGGGTGAGCAGTTCTTC; j_gene: TRBJ2-1; d_gene: TRBD1; v_gene: TRBV6-5; len: 13; abundance: -
CDR3aa: CATSDTGASNQPQHF; CDR3nt: TGTGCCACCAGTGATACAGGGGCCAGCAATCAGCCCCAGCATTTT; j_gene: TRBJ1-5; d_gene: TRBD1; v_gene: TRBV24-1; len: 15; abundance: -
CDR3aa: CASQPGHTTDTQYF; CDR3nt: TGCGCCAGCCAACCGGGACACACCACAGATACGCAGTATTTT; j_gene: TRBJ2-3; d_gene: -; v_gene: TRBV5-1; len: 14; abundance: -
CDR3aa: CASSDFAVGQGGGELFF; CDR3nt: TGTGCCAGCAGTGATTTTGCGGTCGGGCAGGGGGGCGGGGAGCTGTTTTTT; j_gene: TRBJ2-2; d_gene: -; v_gene: TRBV2; len: 17; abundance: -
CDR3aa: CASSPPAGDPYNEQFF; CDR3nt: TGTGCCAGCAGCCCCCCAGCGGGAGACCCCTACAATGAGCAGTTCTTC; j_gene: TRBJ2-1; d_gene: TRBD2; v_gene: TRBV2; len: 16; abundance: -
CDR3aa: CAISGGSIGIEQYF; CDR3nt: TGTGCCATCAGTGGGGGGAGCATCGGAATCGAGCAGTACTTC; j_gene: TRBJ2-7; d_gene: -; v_gene: TRBV10-3; len: 14; abundance: once
CDR3aa: CASSSQRNTEAFF; CDR3nt: TGTGCCAGCAGTTCTCAAAGGAACACTGAAGCTTTCTTT; j_gene: TRBJ1-1; d_gene: -; v_gene: TRBV6-4; len: 13; abundance: few
CDR3aa: CASSLRGPNQPQHF; CDR3nt: TGTGCCAGCAGTTTACGGGGGCCGAATCAGCCCCAGCATTTT; j_gene: TRBJ1-5; d_gene: -; v_gene: TRBV27; len: 14; abundance: -
CDR3aa: CASSLSGPYEQYF; CDR3nt: TGTGCCAGCAGTTTATCAGGGCCCTACGAGCAGTACTTC; j_gene: TRBJ2-7; d_gene: -; v_gene: TRBV28; len: 13; abundance: -
CDR3aa: CASSRSGAQETQYF; CDR3nt: TGTGCCAGCAGCCGATCAGGGGCTCAAGAGACCCAGTACTTC; j_gene: TRBJ2-5; d_gene: -; v_gene: TRBV6-5; len: 14; abundance: -
CDR3aa: CASGQDSISSYEQYF; CDR3nt: TGCGCCAGCGGACAGGACAGCATTAGCTCCTACGAGCAGTACTTC; j_gene: TRBJ2-7; d_gene: TRBD1; v_gene: TRBV5-1; len: 15; abundance: -
CDR3aa: CASRPETSADTQYF; CDR3nt: TGTGCCAGCAGACCAGAGACTAGCGCAGATACGCAGTATTTT; j_gene: TRBJ2-3; d_gene: TRBD2; v_gene: TRBV5-4; len: 14; abundance: once
CDR3aa: CATSMGEWGWEGYGYTF; CDR3nt: TGTGCCACCAGCATGGGGGAATGGGGTTGGGAAGGCTATGGCTACACCTTC; j_gene: TRBJ1-2; d_gene: -; v_gene: TRBV15; len: 17; abundance: -
CDR3aa: CASSQLGTRGYNEQFF; CDR3nt: TGTGCCAGCTCACAACTCGGGACTAGAGGCTACAATGAGCAGTTCTTC; j_gene: TRBJ2-1; d_gene: TRBD2; v_gene: TRBV18; len: 16; abundance: once
CDR3aa: CATGTGGEKLFF; CDR3nt: TGTGCCACTGGGACAGGGGGGGAAAAACTGTTTTTT; j_gene: TRBJ1-4; d_gene: TRBD1; v_gene: TRBV19; len: 12; abundance: -